This T cell receptor beta chain is from a study of chemoradiotherapy in HPV16-positive cancers. The CDR3 has 13 residues. Germline assignment: CDR1 SGDLS and CDR2 YYNGEE. With 7 bases removed from V and 2 bases from J, the gap between germline ends came to 13 bases. Produced via immunoSEQ multiplex PCR; TCRdb's table is partial and in-frame only. The profile shows approximately 19,000 clones, 87% of them singletons. This clonotype was sampled from a human donor with HPV-associated anogenital cancer. Sequencing was performed on blood, taken from a patient who underwent chemoradiotherapy. This rearrangement joins TRBV9 to TRBJ2-7; D not certain. CDR3 in DNA: TGTGCCAGCCCCTACGGCCTCCCCTACGAGCAGTACTTC. It codes for CASPYGLPYEQYF.